This T cell receptor beta chain stems from a study of cytomegalovirus exposure and HLA in healthy donors. PCR employed 60 Vbeta and 13 Jbeta primers. The data were produced by immunoSEQ multiplex PCR, yet TCRdb's version contains in-frame clones alone and is incomplete. The sample lists nearly 110,000 clones; 82% were seen once. V was clipped by 5 bases and J by 0 bases, with 31 bases between them. The germline V gene encodes CDR1 SNHLY and CDR2 FYNNEI. This CDR3 is 22 amino acids long. The chain couples TRBV2 to TRBJ1-4, with D unclear. This receptor was taken from a man aged 30-40 years in good health and CMV-seropositive. The specimen was PBMCs. The CDR3 bases are TGTGCCAGCAGTCCCCCCGAAATGGAACCTAGCTTATTTAATCCAACTAATGAAAAACTGTTTTTT. Translated, it gives CASSPPEMEPSLFNPTNEKLFF.